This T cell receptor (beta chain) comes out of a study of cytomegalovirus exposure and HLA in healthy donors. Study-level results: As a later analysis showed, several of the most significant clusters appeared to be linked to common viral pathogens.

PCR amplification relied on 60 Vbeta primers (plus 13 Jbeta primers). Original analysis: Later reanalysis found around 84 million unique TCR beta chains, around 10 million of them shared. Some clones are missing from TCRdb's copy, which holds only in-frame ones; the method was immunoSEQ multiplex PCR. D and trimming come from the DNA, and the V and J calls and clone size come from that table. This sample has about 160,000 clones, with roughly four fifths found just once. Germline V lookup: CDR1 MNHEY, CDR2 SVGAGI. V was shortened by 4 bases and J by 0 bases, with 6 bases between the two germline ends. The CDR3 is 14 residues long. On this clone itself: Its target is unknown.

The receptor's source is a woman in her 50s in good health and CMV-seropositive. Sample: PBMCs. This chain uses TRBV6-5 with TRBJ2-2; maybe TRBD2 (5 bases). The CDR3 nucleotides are TGTGCCAGCAGTTGGAGGCCGAACACCGGGGAGCTGTTTTTT. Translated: CASSWRPNTGELFF.